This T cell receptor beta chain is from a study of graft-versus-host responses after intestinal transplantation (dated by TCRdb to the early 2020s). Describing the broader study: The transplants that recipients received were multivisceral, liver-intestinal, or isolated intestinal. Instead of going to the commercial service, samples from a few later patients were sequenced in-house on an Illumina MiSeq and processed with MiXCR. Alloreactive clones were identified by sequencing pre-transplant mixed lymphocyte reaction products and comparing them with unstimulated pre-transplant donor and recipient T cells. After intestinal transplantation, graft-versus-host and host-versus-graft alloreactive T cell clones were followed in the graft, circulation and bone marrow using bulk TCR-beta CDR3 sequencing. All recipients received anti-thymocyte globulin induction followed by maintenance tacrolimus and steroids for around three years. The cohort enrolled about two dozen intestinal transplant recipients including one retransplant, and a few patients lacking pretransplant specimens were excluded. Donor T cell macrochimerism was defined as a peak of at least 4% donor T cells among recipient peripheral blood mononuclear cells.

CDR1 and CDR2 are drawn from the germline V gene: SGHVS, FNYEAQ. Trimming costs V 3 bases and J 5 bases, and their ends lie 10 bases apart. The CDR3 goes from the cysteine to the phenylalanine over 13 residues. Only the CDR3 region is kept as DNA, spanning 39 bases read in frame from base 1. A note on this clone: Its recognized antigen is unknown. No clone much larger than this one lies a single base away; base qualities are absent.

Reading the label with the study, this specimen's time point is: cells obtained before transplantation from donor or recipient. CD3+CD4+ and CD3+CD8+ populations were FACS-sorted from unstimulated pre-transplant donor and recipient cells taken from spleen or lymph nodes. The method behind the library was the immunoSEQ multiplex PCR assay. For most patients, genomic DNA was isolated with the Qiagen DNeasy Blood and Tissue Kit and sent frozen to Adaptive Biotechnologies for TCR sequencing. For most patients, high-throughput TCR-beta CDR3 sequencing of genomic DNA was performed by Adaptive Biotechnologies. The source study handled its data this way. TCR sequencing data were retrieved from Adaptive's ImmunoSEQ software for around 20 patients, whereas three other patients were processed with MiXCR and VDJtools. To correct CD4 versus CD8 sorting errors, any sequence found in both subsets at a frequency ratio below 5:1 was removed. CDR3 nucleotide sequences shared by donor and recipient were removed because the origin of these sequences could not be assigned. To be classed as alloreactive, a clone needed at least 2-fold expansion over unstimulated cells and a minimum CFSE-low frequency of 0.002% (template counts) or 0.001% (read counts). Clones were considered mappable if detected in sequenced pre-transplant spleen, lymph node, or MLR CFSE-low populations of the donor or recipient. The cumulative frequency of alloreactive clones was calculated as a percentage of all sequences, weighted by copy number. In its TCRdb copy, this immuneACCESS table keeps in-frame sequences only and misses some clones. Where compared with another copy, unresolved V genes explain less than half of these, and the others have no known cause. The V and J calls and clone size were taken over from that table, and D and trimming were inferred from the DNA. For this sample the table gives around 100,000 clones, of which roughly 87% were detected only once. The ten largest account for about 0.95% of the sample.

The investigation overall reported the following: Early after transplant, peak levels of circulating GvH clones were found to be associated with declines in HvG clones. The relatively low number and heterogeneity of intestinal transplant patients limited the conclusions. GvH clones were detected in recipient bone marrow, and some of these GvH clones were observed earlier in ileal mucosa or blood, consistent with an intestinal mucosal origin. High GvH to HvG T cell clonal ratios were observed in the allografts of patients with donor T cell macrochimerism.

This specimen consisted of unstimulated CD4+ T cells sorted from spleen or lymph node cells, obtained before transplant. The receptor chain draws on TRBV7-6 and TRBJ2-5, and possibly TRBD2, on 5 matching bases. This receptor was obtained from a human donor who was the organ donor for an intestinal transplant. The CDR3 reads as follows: CASSLRVGETQYF. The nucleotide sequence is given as TGTGCCAGCAGCTTGCGGGTTGGCGAGACCCAGTACTTC.